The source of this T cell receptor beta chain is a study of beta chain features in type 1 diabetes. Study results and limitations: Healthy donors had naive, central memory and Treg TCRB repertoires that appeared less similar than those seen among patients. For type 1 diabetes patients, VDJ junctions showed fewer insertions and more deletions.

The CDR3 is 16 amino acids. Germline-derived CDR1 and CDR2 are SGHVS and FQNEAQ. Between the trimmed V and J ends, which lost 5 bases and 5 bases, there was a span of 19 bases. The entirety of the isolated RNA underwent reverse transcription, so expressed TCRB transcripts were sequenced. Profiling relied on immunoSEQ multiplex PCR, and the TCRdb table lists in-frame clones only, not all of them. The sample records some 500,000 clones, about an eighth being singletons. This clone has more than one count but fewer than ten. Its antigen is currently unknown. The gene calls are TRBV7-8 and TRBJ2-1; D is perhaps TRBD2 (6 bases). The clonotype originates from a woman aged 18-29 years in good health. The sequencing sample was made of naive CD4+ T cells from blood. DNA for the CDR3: TGTGCCAGCAGCCAAAAGGGGTTAGCGGAACACAATGAGCAGTTCTTC. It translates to CASSQKGLAEHNEQFF.